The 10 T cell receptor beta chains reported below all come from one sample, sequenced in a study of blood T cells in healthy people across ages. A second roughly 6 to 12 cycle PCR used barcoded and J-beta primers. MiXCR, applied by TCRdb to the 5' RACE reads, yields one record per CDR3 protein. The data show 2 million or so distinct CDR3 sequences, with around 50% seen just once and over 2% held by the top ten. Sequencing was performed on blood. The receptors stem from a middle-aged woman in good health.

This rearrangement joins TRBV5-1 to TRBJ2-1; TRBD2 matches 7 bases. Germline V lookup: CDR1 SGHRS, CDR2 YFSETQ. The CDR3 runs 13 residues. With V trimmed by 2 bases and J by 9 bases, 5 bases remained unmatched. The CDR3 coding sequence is TGCGCCAGCAGCTTTAGAGGGGAGGGTGAGCAGTTCTTC. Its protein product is CASSFRGEGEQFF.

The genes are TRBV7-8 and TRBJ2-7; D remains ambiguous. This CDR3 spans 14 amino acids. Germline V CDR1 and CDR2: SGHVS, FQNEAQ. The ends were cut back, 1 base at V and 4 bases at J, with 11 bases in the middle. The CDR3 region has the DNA TGTGCCAGCAGCTTAGGTGTCTCCGCATACGAGCAGTACTTC. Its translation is CASSLGVSAYEQYF. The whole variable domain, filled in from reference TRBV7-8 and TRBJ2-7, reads GAGVSQSPRYKVAKRGQDVALRCDPISGHVSLFWYQQALGQGPEFLTYFQNEAQLDKSGLPSDRFFAERPEGSVSTLKIQRTQQEDSAVYLCASSLGVSAYEQYFGPGTRLTVT.

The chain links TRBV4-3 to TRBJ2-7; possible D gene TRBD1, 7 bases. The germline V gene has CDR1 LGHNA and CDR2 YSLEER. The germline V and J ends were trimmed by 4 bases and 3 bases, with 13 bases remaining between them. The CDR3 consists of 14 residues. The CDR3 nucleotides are TGCGCCAGCAGCCCCGAGCAGGGGGGCTACGAGCAGTACTTC. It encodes CASSPEQGGYEQYF.

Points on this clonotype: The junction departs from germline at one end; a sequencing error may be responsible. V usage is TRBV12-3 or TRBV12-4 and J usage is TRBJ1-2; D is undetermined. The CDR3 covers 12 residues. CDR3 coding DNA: TGTGCCAGCAGCCCGGAGGCCTATAGCTACACCTTC. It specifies CASSPEAYSYTF.

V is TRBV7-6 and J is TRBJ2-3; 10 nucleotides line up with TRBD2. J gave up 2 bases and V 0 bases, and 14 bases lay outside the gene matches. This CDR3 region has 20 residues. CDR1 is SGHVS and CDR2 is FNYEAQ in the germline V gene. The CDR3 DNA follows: TGTGCCAGCAGCTTAGCGGGGACAGCGGGGGGGTCCCCATTCACAGATACGCAGTATTTT. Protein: CASSLAGTAGGSPFTDTQYF. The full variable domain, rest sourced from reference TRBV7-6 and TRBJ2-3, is GAGVSQSPRYKVTKRGQDVALRCDPISGHVSLYWYRQALGQGPEFLTYFNYEAQQDKSGLPNDRFSAERPEGSISTLTIQRTEQRDSAMYRCASSLAGTAGGSPFTDTQYFGPGTRLTVL.

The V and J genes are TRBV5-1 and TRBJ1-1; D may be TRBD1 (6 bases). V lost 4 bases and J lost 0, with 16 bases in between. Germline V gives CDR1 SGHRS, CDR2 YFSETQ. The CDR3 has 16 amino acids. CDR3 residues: CASSPETGGMNTEAFF. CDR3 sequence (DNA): TGCGCCAGCAGCCCGGAGACAGGCGGAATGAACACTGAAGCTTTCTTT.

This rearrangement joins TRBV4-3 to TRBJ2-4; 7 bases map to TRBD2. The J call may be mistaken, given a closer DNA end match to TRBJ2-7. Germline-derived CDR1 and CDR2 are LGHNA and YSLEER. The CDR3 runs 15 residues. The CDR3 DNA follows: TGCGCCAGCAGCCAAGATAGGGGCGGGGGCTACGAGCAGTACTTC. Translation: CASSQDRGGGYEQYF.

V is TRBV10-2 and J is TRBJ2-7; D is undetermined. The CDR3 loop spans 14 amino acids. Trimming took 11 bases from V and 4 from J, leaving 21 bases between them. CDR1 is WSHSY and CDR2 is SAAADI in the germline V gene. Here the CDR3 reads CAPASAQTSYEQYF. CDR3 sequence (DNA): TGCGCCCCGGCCTCGGCACAGACATCTTACGAGCAGTACTTC.

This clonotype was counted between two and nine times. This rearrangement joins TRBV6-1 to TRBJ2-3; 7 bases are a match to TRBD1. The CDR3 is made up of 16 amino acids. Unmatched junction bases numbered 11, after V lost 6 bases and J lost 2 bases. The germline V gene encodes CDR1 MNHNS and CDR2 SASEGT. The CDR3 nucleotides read TGTGCCAGCAGACGTTATCGGGACAGCTTCACAGATACGCAGTATTTT. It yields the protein CASRRYRDSFTDTQYF.

The DNA of the CDR3 is TGTGCCAGTAGTGCACAGGGGGCGGAAAGCTATGGCTACACCTTC. Its protein product is CASSAQGAESYGYTF. This chain joins TRBV19 and TRBJ1-2; 9 bases match TRBD1. Germline trimming cut 5 bases from V and 4 bases from J; bases unmatched to any gene: 8. Germline V gives CDR1 LNHDA, CDR2 SQIVND (reference sequence). The CDR3 is 15 amino acids.